Given below is one T cell receptor beta chain in context. Its cognate antigen has yet to be identified. One junction end disagrees with the germline gene, perhaps due to a read error. Receptors were amplified or captured by multiplex PCR. Sequencing used an Illumina HiSeq 2500. TCRbeta libraries were built by three rounds of nested PCR using primers (Table S4), following protocols modified from ARM-PCR. Before sequencing, PCR products of 200-500 bp were cut from the gel and purified using the QIAquick gel extraction kit. Per the source publication's procedure: Reads were cleaned using Trimmomatic, were merged into complete CDR3 sequences using FLASH, and were assigned to V(D)J germline segments using MiTCR. Clonal diversity was calculated as the inverse Simpson's index using VDJtools. In-frame sequences without a premature stop codon were defined as productive reads. TCRdb reran the public reads through fastp at Q25 and MiXCR, keeping productive beta chains. All rows with the same CDR3 protein become a single entry with the most common DNA and genes. For this entry, the V and J calls and clone size follow TCRdb and not the study's own pipeline. The sample table holds more than 35,000 distinct CDR3 sequences, of which approximately 59% were seen once. Clones ranked in the top ten supply roughly 19% of the sample.

The sample originates from a study of tumor and adjacent non-tumor tissue in lung cancer (dated by TCRdb to between 2017 and 2018). About the investigation overall: Of the cohort, around 12 patients had adenocarcinoma, 2 had squamous cell carcinoma and 1 had small cell lung cancer. The 15 enrolled patients, of whom around 10 were men and 5 were women, were aged about 30 to 80 years and were diagnosed with TNM stage I to III disease. In total, sequencing yielded 95 million to 150 million productive TCRbeta reads, which works out to an average of about 4.17 million reads per sample. The study compared bulk TCRbeta repertoires from lung tumor tissue and matched distant non-tumor lung tissue of more than 12 lung cancer patients. For each patient, one tumor sample and one normal lung sample were taken, giving 25 to 30 paired specimens that underwent TCRbeta CDR3 sequencing. General study outcomes and caveats: Neither the sequencing platform nor unique molecular identifiers are named or mentioned anywhere in the methods. TCR diversity was significantly higher in younger patients, and higher tumor TCR diversity was associated with shorter overall and disease-free survival. The top 100 clones accounted for a significantly larger cumulative portion of the repertoire in normal lung than in tumor tissue. Tumor tissue showed significantly higher TCR diversity (inverse Simpson) than normal lung tissue, at around 450 vs 150 (P = 0.0075, Mann-Whitney U test). Peripheral blood was not sequenced, so blood TCRbeta repertoires were not examined in the lung cancer patients of the study. Only about 15 patients were in the cohort, and the authors stated that larger samples and more detailed clinical data are needed.

From cysteine to phenylalanine, the CDR3 is 13 amino acids long. Kept here is only the CDR3 DNA, which spans 39 bases and is read in frame from base 1. Taken from the germline V gene, the CDR1 and CDR2 loops are SGHAT and FQNNGV. RNA was isolated from bulk, unsorted tissue, and RNA quality was assessed with a NanoDrop ND-1000 and an Agilent 2100. The normal lung samples consisted of distant non-tumor tissue collected more than 3 cm from the tumor edge. The donors were newly diagnosed lung cancer patients admitted for thoracic surgery in China from August to November 2014 who had not received prior chemotherapy. Patients who had received previous radiotherapy or chemotherapy, or who had another concurrent cancer, were excluded from the study. Surgical tissue pieces of about 1-2.3 cm3 were preserved in RNAlater solution and were kept at -80 degrees C until use.

What was sequenced was distant non-tumor lung tissue. The rearranged segments are TRBV11-2 and TRBJ2-1; the D gene is perhaps TRBD1 or TRBD2, as each covers 5 bases. The clonotype comes from a middle-aged woman with non-small cell lung cancer. The DNA reads TGTGCCAGCAGCTTAGCGGGACCTAATGAGCAGCTCTTC. The encoded protein is CASSLAGPNEQLF.